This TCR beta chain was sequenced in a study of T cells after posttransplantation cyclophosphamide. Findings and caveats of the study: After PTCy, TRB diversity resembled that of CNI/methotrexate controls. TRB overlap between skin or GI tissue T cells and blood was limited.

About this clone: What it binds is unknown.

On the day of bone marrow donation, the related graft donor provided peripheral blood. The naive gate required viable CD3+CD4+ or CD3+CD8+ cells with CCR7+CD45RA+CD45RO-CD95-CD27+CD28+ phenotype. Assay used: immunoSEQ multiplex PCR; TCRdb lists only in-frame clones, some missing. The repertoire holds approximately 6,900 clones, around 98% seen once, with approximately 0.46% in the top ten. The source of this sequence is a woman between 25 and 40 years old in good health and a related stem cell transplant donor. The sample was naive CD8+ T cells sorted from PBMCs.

The CDR3 DNA reads TGTGCCAGCAGCTATAGCGAGACCCAGTACTTC. Translating it yields CASSYSETQYF. The chain uses TRBV9 and TRBJ2-5; no definite D call. CDR1 and CDR2 (germline): SGDLS, YYNGEE. The CDR3 length is 11 residues. V shed 4 bases and J shed 5 bases, with 6 bases lying between them.